This TCR beta chain stems from a study of T-cell memory formation after mild COVID-19 (dated by TCRdb to about 2021). Regarding the research as a whole: TCR sequence clusters from the two donors were largely donor specific. Two young, previously healthy adult volunteers made up the cohort, one male and one female. In a couple of donors, T-cell clones that expanded and contracted after mild COVID-19 were tracked by sequencing TCRalpha and TCRbeta repertoires over time. What the authors observed across the whole study: Whether the second-wave clones peaking on day 37 were SARS-CoV-2 specific was not confirmed. Only a couple of mild cases were covered in the study, and larger cohorts including severe cases with pre-infection samples were considered necessary. Some responding clones were detected in pre-infection memory, which suggested that pre-existing cross-reactive memory T cells had joined the SARS-CoV-2 response. Contracting CD4+ clones appeared mostly in the CM and EM memory subsets, whereas CD8+ clones were enriched in EMRA. Clones that contracted from day 15 to 85 showed balanced CD4/CD8 phenotypes, whereas a second wave of clones that expanded from day 15 to 37 leaned towards CD4+.

Sequencing instrument: Illumina NovaSeq 6000. TCRalpha and TCRbeta cDNA libraries were constructed by 5'RACE with constant-segment primers, with sample barcodes and unique molecular identifiers being introduced. Trizol reagent was used to extract RNA from every sample. Library amplification was performed in two PCR steps, and a second sample barcode and Illumina TruSeq adapters were introduced in the second step. Libraries were sequenced on an Illumina NovaSeq with 2 x 150 bp paired-end reads. Per the source publication's procedure: With migec v1.2.7, reads were demultiplexed and then collapsed into UMI-guided consensus sequences. Using mixcr v2.1.11, UMI consensuses were aligned to TRA and TRB V and J templates and then assembled into clonotypes. A clonotype was counted as expanded or contracted only if both edgeR and NoisET called the change significant, with noise models trained on biological replicates. For edgeR calls, a false discovery rate-adjusted p below 0.01 and a log2 fold-change threshold of 1 were applied. As an exploratory analysis of dynamics, PCA with hierarchical clustering was applied to max-normalized trajectories of the 1000 most abundant clonotypes. Separately sequenced CD4+ and CD8+ repertoires were used to assign a CD4 or CD8 phenotype to each responding clone. The public reads were reprocessed in TCRdb via fastp at Q25 and MiXCR, keeping in-frame beta chains. When rows share a CDR3 protein, they turn into one entry using the most common DNA and genes. TCRdb assigned the V and J calls; the authors' analysis was not used. The sample table holds roughly 350,000 distinct CDR3 sequences, of which around 15% were seen once. 22% of the sample goes to the ten largest clones.

Ficoll-Paque density gradient centrifugation was used to isolate PBMCs. CDR1 is given as SGHRS and CDR2 as YFSETQ, both from the germline V gene. The CDR3 covers 15 residues, taking in both the cysteine and the phenylalanine. The DNA shown is the 45-base CDR3, in frame from base 1. The trim is 0 bases for V and 4 bases for J, with a gap of 13 bases between the germline ends. This clonotype was counted a few times. Its cognate antigen has yet to be identified. No much larger clonotype is one base removed from it; base qualities were not supplied. This TCR was sampled from a man younger than 35 who had mild COVID-19 (a few samples of this study predate the infection). The sample titles of this study are shuffled in the database, so cell type and time point are left out; the donor was told from shared clones. Sequencing input: PBMCs or a T cell subset sorted from them (not recorded which). This chain joins TRBV5-1 to TRBJ1-1, with TRBD1 as a weak D call on 6 bases. In nucleotide form, the sequence is TGCGCCAGCAGCTTGGCCGGGGGCGGCGGCACTGAAGCTTTCTTT. It is translated as CASSLAGGGGTEAFF. The variable domain in full, with residues beyond the CDR3 obtained from the reference TRBV5-1 and TRBJ1-1 genes, is KAGVTQTPRYLIKTRGQQVTLSCSPISGHRSVSWYQQTPGQGLQFLFEYFSETQRNKGNFPGRFSGRQFSNSRSEMNVSTLELGDSALYLCASSLAGGGGTEAFFGQGTRLTVV.